Sequencing of this TCR beta chain was carried out in a study of blood T cell repertoires in COVID-19. About the study: COVID-19 samples collected from the United States, Italy and Spain covered acute and convalescent phases. T cells, B-cell-depleted T cells, or PBMCs supplied cDNA or gDNA.

Study processing details: Nucleated cell number was recorded as an estimate derived from reference gene primer amplification. TCRdb's table, derived via immunoSEQ multiplex PCR, lists solely in-frame clones and lacks some. V, J and clone size are those of that table, while D and trimming were read from the DNA. The sample has hundreds of thousands of clones; approximately 86% are singletons. Looked up from germline, CDR1 is LNHNV and CDR2 is YYDKDF (reference sequence). This CDR3 is built from 13 residues. V lost 0 bases and J 3 bases, leaving 6 bases between the germline ends. Sequencing input: peripheral blood. The sequence was obtained from a woman under 40 who had recovered from COVID-19. This chain connects TRBV15 to TRBJ2-7; D gene uncertain. This CDR3 is CATSRDNGYEQYF. As DNA, the CDR3 is TGTGCCACCAGCAGAGATAACGGCTACGAGCAGTACTTC.